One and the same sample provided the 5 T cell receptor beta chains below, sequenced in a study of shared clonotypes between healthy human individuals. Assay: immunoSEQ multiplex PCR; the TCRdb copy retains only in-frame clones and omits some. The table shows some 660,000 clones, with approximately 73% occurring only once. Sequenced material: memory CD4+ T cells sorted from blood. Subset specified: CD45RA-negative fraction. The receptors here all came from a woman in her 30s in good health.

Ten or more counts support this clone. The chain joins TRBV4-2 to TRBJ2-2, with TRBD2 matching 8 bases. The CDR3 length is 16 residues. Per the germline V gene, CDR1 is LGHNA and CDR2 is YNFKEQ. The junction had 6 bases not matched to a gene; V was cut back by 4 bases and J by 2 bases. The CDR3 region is CASSRELAANTGELFF. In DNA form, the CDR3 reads TGTGCCAGCAGCCGAGAACTAGCGGCTAACACCGGGGAGCTGTTTTTT.

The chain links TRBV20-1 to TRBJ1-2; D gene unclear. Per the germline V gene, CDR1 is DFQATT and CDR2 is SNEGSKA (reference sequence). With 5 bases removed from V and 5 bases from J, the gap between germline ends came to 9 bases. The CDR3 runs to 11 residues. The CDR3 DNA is TGCAGTGCTTTCATGCAGTATGGCTACACCTTC. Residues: CSAFMQYGYTF.

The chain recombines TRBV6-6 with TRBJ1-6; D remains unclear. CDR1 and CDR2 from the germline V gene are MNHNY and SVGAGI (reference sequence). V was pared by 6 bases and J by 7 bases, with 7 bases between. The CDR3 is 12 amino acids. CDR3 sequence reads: CASREQNSPLHF. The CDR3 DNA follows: TGTGCCAGCAGGGAGCAGAATTCACCCCTCCACTTT.

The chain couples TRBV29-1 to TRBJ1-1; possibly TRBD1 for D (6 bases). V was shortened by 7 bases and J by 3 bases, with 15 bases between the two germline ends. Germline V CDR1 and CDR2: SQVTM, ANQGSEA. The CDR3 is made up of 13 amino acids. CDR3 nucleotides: TGCAGCGCCAGCCCCCCAGGGGACACTGAAGCTTTCTTT. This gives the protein CSASPPGDTEAFF.

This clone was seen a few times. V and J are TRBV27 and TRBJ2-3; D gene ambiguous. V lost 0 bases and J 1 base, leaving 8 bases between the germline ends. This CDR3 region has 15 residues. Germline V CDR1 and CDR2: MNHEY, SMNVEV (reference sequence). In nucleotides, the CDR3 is TGTGCCAGCAGTTTATCTAGCCCCGGCACAGATACGCAGTATTTT. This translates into CASSLSSPGTDTQYF.